This entry lists 2 T cell receptor beta chains sequenced from one sample in a study of T-cell memory formation after mild COVID-19. MiXCR was run by TCRdb on the 5' RACE reads, yielding one entry per CDR3 protein. The sample has approximately 100,000 distinct CDR3 sequences; around 15% are singletons. The sequenced sample was PBMCs or a T cell subset sorted from them (not recorded which). Every receptor here comes from an adult woman who had mild COVID-19 (a few samples of this study predate the infection). Cell type and time point are not known.

The V call is TRBV7-9, the J call TRBJ1-6; D may be TRBD1 (6 bases). The CDR3 extends over 13 amino acids. V lost 4 bases and J lost 10, with 11 bases in between. Per germline, CDR1 SEHNR and CDR2 FQNEAQ (reference sequence). The CDR3 nucleotides read TGTGCCAGCAGCTGGAACAGGGAATCACCCCTCCACTTT. Residues: CASSWNRESPLHF.

The chain has TRBV4-1 and TRBJ1-5, with TRBD1 matching 7 bases. The J segment lost 4 bases and the V segment lost 4 bases, leaving 7 bases of the junction unmatched. This CDR3 has 15 amino acids. Germline-derived CDR1 and CDR2 are MGHRA and YSYEKL. The CDR3 region is CASSLLTGPNQPQHF. The CDR3 DNA reads as TGCGCCAGCAGCCTGTTGACAGGGCCGAATCAGCCCCAGCATTTT.